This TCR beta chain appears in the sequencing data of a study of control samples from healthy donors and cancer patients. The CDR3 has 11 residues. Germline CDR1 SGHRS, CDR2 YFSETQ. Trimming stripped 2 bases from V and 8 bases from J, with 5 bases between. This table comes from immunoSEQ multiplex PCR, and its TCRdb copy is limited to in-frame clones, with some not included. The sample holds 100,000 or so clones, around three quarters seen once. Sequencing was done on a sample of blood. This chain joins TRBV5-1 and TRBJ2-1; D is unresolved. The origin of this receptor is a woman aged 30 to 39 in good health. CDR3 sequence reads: CASSFRDEQFF. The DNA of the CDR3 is TGCGCCAGCAGCTTTAGAGATGAGCAGTTCTTC.